This TCR beta chain stems from a study of neurological immune-mediated disorders. The ends lost 4 bases at V and 7 bases at J; junction bases unmatched: 7. The V gene's germline CDR1 is SGHTA and CDR2 FQGNSA. There are 15 residues in the CDR3. TCRdb itself ran the 5' RACE reads through MiXCR, one entry per CDR3 protein. This sample carries approximately 74,000 distinct CDR3 sequences, around 5.2% of them seen once, and the ten largest clones take 6.5% to 9%. This clonotype was seen ten or more times. The TCR comes from a man between 18 and 35 years old with multiple sclerosis. The genes are TRBV7-2 and TRBJ2-2; 9 nucleotides align to TRBD2. What was sequenced was PBMCs. CDR3 nucleotides: TGTGCCAGCAGCTACGTAGCGGGGGTTTTCGGGGAGCTGTTTTTT. As protein: CASSYVAGVFGELFF.